These 18 T cell receptor beta chains were all obtained from the same sample, sequenced in a study of T cells after yellow fever vaccination. TCRdb used MiXCR to reprocess the 5' RACE reads, holding one entry per CDR3 protein. The sample has fewer than 100,000 distinct CDR3 sequences, almost 9% seen once. The sample in question was CD8+ T cells not binding an NS4B(214-222) dextramer, sorted from PBMCs, obtained around 14 days after the first yellow fever vaccination. The receptors were sampled from a man aged 18 to 30 who received the YFV17D yellow fever vaccine.

This chain links TRBV18 with TRBJ2-3; D not resolved. Trimming took off 1 base at V and 2 bases at J, with 10 bases between the two ends. The CDR3 contains 15 residues. The germline V gene has CDR1 KGHSH and CDR2 LQKENI. For the CDR3, the DNA is TGTGCCAGCTCACCACTCCCCAGAGACACAGATACGCAGTATTTT. It encodes CASSPLPRDTDTQYF.

This clonotype appeared a single time. The V call is TRBV14, the J call TRBJ2-7, with 9 bases fitting TRBD1. Looked up from germline, CDR1 is SGHDN and CDR2 is FVKESK. With V trimmed by 10 bases and J by 7 bases, 14 bases remained unmatched. The CDR3 contains 14 residues. CDR3 residues: CATPRGTGYTEQYF. In nucleotides, the CDR3 is TGTGCCACCCCGAGGGGGACAGGGTATACGGAGCAGTACTTC.

This clonotype was seen a handful of times. The chain carries TRBV7-9 and TRBJ2-7, with 8 bases identical to TRBD1. The CDR3 is made up of 15 amino acids. V trimming: 3 bases; J trimming: 5 bases; junction bases outside the gene matches: 9. The germline V gene encodes CDR1 SEHNR and CDR2 FQNEAQ (reference sequence). The CDR3 DNA sequence: TGTGCCAGCAGCTTGGGGCAGGGGGCGTTGAACGAGCAGTACGTC. This codes for CASSLGQGALNEQYV.

The V gene is TRBV27, the J gene TRBJ2-5, with 9 bases matching TRBD1. The germline CDR1 and CDR2 sequences are MNHEY and SMNVEV (reference sequence). The CDR3 length is 15 residues. V lost 5 bases to trimming and J lost 6 bases; unmatched junction nucleotides: 10. The CDR3 protein is CASSQPGQGAKTQYF. The CDR3 coding sequence is TGTGCCAGCAGTCAACCGGGACAGGGAGCAAAGACCCAGTACTTC.

This clonotype was seen repeatedly, ten times or more. CDR3 nucleotide sequence: TGTGCCAGCAGTTTCGCGGGCTCCTACGAGCAGTACTTC. Translating gives CASSFAGSYEQYF. This chain joins TRBV27 and TRBJ2-7, with D tentatively TRBD2 (5 bases). The CDR3 runs 13 residues. Between the trimmed V and J ends, which lost 3 bases and 0 bases, there was a span of 6 bases. Germline V gene data show CDR1 as MNHEY and CDR2 as SMNVEV (reference sequence).

This clonotype has at least ten counts. The rearrangement joins TRBV20-1 to TRBJ2-7, with D unclear. V was shortened by 3 bases and J by 3 bases, with 12 bases between the two germline ends. There are 13 residues in the CDR3. Germline V gives CDR1 DFQATT, CDR2 SNEGSKA (reference sequence). The CDR3 nucleotides are TGCAGTGCTAGGCACCGCCAGATCTACGAGCAGTACGTC. Translated: CSARHRQIYEQYV.

The chain is built from TRBV5-6 and TRBJ2-3; D tentatively fits TRBD1 or TRBD2 (5 bases each). The length of the CDR3 is 16 residues. Trimming cost V 1 base and J 4 bases, with 16 bases left between them. The germline V gene encodes CDR1 SGHDT and CDR2 YYEEEE. The CDR3 nucleotides read TGTGCCAGCAGCTTGCGGGGCTCCCCCCACGCAGATACGCAGTATTTT. The encoded protein is CASSLRGSPHADTQYF.

The sample holds a few counts of this clonotype. J is TRBJ1-3 and V is TRBV15; D ambiguous. The CDR3 has 18 residues. V shed 1 base and J shed 0 bases, with 16 bases lying between them. Per the germline V gene, CDR1 is LNHNV and CDR2 is YYDKDF (reference sequence). CDR3 residues: CATSRAFELVFSGNTIYF. CDR3 DNA sequence: TGTGCCACCAGCAGAGCCTTCGAGCTTGTATTCTCTGGAAACACCATATATTTT.

This clonotype was detected ten times or more. The V gene is TRBV4-2, the J gene TRBJ2-2; possibly TRBD1 or TRBD2 for D (6 bases each). Germline V gene sequence: CDR1 LGHNA, CDR2 YNFKEQ. This CDR3 has 17 amino acids. The V gene lost 1 base and the J gene lost 2 bases, with 14 bases spanning the gap. DNA for the CDR3: TGTGCCAGCAGCCAAGTCGGAGGGGGGCCTAACACCGGGGAGCTGTTTTTT. Amino acid sequence: CASSQVGGGPNTGELFF.

The V call is TRBV19, the J call TRBJ1-1; the D gene is possibly TRBD1 (6 bases). The germline V gene has CDR1 LNHDA and CDR2 SQIVND (reference sequence). Trimming took off 4 bases at V and 0 bases at J, with 12 bases between the two ends. This CDR3 has 15 residues. DNA of the CDR3: TGTGCCAGTAGTACCGGACAGTGGATGAACACTGAAGCTTTCTTT. Its protein is CASSTGQWMNTEAFF.

This clonotype was counted a few times. The CDR3: CSADLSLTGMGTEAFF. The CDR3 DNA reads as TGCAGTGCTGACCTCTCACTTACAGGGATGGGGACTGAAGCTTTCTTT. V is TRBV20-1 and J is TRBJ1-1; tentatively, D is TRBD1 (6 bases). The CDR3 extends over 16 amino acids. CDR1 and CDR2 (germline): DFQATT, SNEGSKA (reference sequence). Deletions cut 5 bases from V and 5 bases from J, with 24 bases between.

This clonotype was counted a few times. CDR3 sequence: CASSLSLQTEAFF. The CDR3 coding sequence is TGTGCCAGCAGCTTATCATTGCAGACAGAAGCTTTCTTT. This rearrangement joins TRBV7-6 to TRBJ1-1; D is unclear. The CDR3 sequence is 13 residues long. Germline CDR1 reads SGHVS; CDR2 reads FNYEAQ. The ends were cut back, 2 bases at V and 8 bases at J, with 12 bases in the middle.

J is TRBJ2-7 and V is TRBV14; no reliable D call. The CDR3 covers 16 residues. The germline V gene encodes CDR1 SGHDN and CDR2 FVKESK. V dropped 2 bases and J dropped 0 bases, with 14 bases sitting between them. CDR3 sequence reads: CASSQTATMSSYEQYV. CDR3 coding DNA: TGTGCCAGCAGCCAAACAGCCACCATGAGCTCCTACGAGCAGTACGTC.

The V gene is TRBV12-3 or TRBV12-4, the J gene TRBJ1-5, with TRBD1 identical over 11 bases. The length of the CDR3 is 13 residues. V was clipped by 6 bases and J by 5 bases; unmatched bases: 0. Here the CDR3 DNA reads TGTGCCAGCAGGGGACAGGGGGATCAGCCCCAGCATTTT. It specifies CASRGQGDQPQHF.

There are a few counts of this clonotype. J is TRBJ1-6 and V is TRBV7-9; no definite D call. Germline values: CDR1 SEHNR, CDR2 FQNEAQ (reference sequence). The CDR3 covers 17 residues. The V and J ends lost 1 base and 2 bases respectively, with 12 bases between them. CDR3 nucleotides: TGTGCCAGCAGCTTAGAAGGTTATGGACCCTATAATTCACCCCTCCACTTT. Encoded protein: CASSLEGYGPYNSPLHF. Filled out from reference TRBV7-9 and TRBJ1-6, the complete variable domain reads DTGVSQNPRHKITKRGQNVTFRCDPISEHNRLYWYRQTLGQGPEFLTYFQNEAQLEKSRLLSDRFSAERPKGSFSTLEIQRTEQGDSAMYLCASSLEGYGPYNSPLHFGNGTRLTVT.

The chain links TRBV27 to TRBJ1-2, with 8 bases lining up with TRBD1. CDR3 length equals 15 residues. Germline CDR1 and CDR2: MNHEY and SMNVEV (reference sequence). V was clipped by 5 bases and J by 3 bases; unmatched bases: 8. The DNA of the CDR3 is TGTGCCAGCAGTCCATCATCGACAGGGGACTATGGCTACACCTTC. Translated: CASSPSSTGDYGYTF.

This clonotype occurred a few times. The rearrangement uses TRBV4-3 and TRBJ1-6; no clear D. The CDR3 is made up of 16 amino acids. V lost 0 bases and J lost 7, with 13 bases in between. The germline V gene encodes CDR1 LGHNA and CDR2 YSLEER. In DNA form, the CDR3 reads TGCGCCAGCAGCCAAGAAAGAACAAATCCAAATTCACCCCTCCACTTT. Encoded protein: CASSQERTNPNSPLHF.

This chain joins TRBV4-3 and TRBJ2-5; unclear D gene. The V gene lost 0 bases and the J gene lost 3 bases, with 8 bases spanning the gap. This CDR3 region has 14 residues. Germline CDR1 and CDR2: LGHNA and YSLEER. The CDR3 bases are TGCGCCAGCAGCCAAGAACTGCACAAAGAGACCCAGTACTTC. Residues: CASSQELHKETQYF.